One T cell receptor beta chain is described in this entry. What it binds is unknown. Sequencing followed a ViraFEST assay step that expanded antigen-specific CD4+ T cells with viral peptide pools. Having been cultured for approximately ten days, the cells underwent CD4+ T cell isolation. All participants had two doses of either the BNT162b2 or mRNA-1273 vaccine. This sample stems from a study of vaccination effects on CD4 cells after COVID-19. Study observations and caveats: In healthy vaccinees, only 1 of 255 vaccine-induced clones cross-reacted with common cold coronaviruses.

This CDR3 has 13 amino acids. Germline V gene sequence: CDR1 LNHNV, CDR2 YYDKDF (reference sequence). V was shortened by 1 base and J by 4 bases, with 5 bases between the two germline ends. Measured with immunoSEQ multiplex PCR; TCRdb has only the in-frame clones, and not every one. Of 25,000 to 30,000 clones listed, 74% are singletons. This chain links TRBV15 with TRBJ1-5; D remains unclear. The TCR comes from a human donor who received a COVID-19 vaccine. Sequenced material: CD4+ T cells from PBMCs cultured with HCoV-229E spike peptides, taken after COVID-19 vaccination. The CDR3 DNA sequence: TGTGCCACCAGCAGAGGAGGGAATCAGCCCCAGCATTTT. It specifies CATSRGGNQPQHF.